This T cell receptor (beta chain) was sequenced during a study of T cells in localized non-small cell lung cancer. Study-level results: Uninvolved neighboring lung showed the greatest T cell clonality, exceeding tumor. A higher density of T cells in blood coincided with extended overall survival.

Produced via immunoSEQ multiplex PCR; TCRdb's table is partial and in-frame only. This sample has 23,000 or so clones, with roughly 87% found just once. As concerns this clone: Its matching antigen is unknown.

V dropped 4 bases and J dropped 1 base, with 19 bases sitting between them. In germline, CDR1 is SGHVS, CDR2 FNYEAQ. There are 17 residues in the CDR3. The chain combines TRBV7-6 with TRBJ1-2; D may be TRBD1 (5 bases). Sequences were derived from peripheral blood, sampled before any cancer treatment. The TCR originated in a male donor older than 55 with stage I squamous cell lung carcinoma. The CDR3 protein is CASSSGKGATFNYGYTF. CDR3 coding DNA: TGTGCCAGCAGCTCGGGTAAAGGGGCTACGTTTAACTATGGCTACACCTTC.